This record covers a single TCR beta chain. This entry belongs to a study of shared clonotypes between healthy human individuals. Study-wide background: Used for every donor were three CD4 naive, three CD4 memory, two CD8 naive and one CD8 memory plate.

Genomic DNA belonging to each subset was distributed in equal measure over several immunoSEQ plates. This table comes from immunoSEQ multiplex PCR, and its TCRdb copy is limited to in-frame clones, with some not included. This table holds about 340,000 clones, less than 75% found once. The study enrolled healthy HIV-negative adults without recent acute infections or vaccinations as donors. The specimen sequenced was memory CD4+ T cells sorted from blood. The subset here: CD45RA-negative fraction. The sequence came from a young man in good health.

CDR3 residues: CASSYNYEQYF. CDR3 DNA: TGTGCCAGCAGTTACAACTACGAGCAGTACTTC. The V and J genes are TRBV6-1 and TRBJ2-7; D gene uncertain. Looked up from germline, CDR1 is MNHNS and CDR2 is SASEGT. CDR3 length equals 11 residues. The V gene lost 5 bases and the J gene lost 3 bases, with 5 bases spanning the gap.